The clone carrying this T cell receptor beta chain showed up just a few times. Clones were sequenced by immunoSEQ multiplex PCR, and TCRdb holds only the in-frame ones, with some missing. The table lists about 410,000 clones, 80% to 95% of them singletons. From germline, CDR1 is SGDLS and CDR2 YYNGEE. This CDR3 spans 17 amino acids. V lost 3 bases and J lost 6, with 23 bases in between. These data are taken from a study of control samples from healthy donors and cancer patients. This chain connects TRBV9 to TRBJ2-3; D perhaps matches TRBD2 (6 bases). Specimen: PBMCs. This receptor was taken from a man aged 40-55 years with head and neck cancer. This CDR3 is CASSGGTPGGVWDTQYF. CDR3 nucleotide sequence: TGTGCCAGCAGCGGCGGGACTCCAGGTGGGGTGTGGGATACGCAGTATTTT.